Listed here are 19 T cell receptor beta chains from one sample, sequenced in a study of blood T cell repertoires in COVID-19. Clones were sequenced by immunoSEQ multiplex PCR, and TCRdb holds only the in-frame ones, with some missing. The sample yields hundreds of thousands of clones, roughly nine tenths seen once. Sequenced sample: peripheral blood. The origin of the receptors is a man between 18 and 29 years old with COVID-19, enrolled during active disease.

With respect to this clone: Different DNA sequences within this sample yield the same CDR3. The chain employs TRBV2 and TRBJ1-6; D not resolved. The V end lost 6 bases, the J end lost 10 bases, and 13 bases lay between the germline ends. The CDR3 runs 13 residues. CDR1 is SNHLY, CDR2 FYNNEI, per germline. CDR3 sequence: CASSREGSSPLHF. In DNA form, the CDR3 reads TGTGCCAGCAGCCGGGAGGGAAGCTCACCCCTCCACTTT. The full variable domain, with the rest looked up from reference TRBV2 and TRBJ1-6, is EPEVTQTPSHQVTQMGQEVILRCVPISNHLYFYWYRQILGQKVEFLVSFYNNEISEKSEIFDDQFSVERPDGSNFTLKIRSTKLEDSAMYFCASSREGSSPLHFGNGTRLTVT.

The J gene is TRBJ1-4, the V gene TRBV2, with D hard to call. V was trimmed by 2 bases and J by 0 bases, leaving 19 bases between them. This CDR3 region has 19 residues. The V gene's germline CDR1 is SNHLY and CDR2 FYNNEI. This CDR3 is CASSEPPREGITTNEKLFF. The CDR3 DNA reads TGTGCCAGCAGTGAACCCCCGAGGGAGGGAATTACAACTAATGAAAAACTGTTTTTT.

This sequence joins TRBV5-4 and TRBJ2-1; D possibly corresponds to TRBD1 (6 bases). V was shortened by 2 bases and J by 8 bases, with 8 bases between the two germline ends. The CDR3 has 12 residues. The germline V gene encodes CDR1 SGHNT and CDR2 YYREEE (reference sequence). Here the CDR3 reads CASSLQGHEQFF. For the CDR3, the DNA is TGTGCCAGCAGCTTACAGGGTCATGAGCAGTTCTTC.

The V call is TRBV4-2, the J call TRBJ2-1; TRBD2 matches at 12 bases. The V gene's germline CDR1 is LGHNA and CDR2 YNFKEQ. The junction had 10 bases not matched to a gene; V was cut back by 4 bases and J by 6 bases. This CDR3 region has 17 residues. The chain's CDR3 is CASSREMGLAGGNEQFF. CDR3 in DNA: TGTGCCAGCAGCCGAGAAATGGGACTAGCGGGTGGCAATGAGCAGTTCTTC.

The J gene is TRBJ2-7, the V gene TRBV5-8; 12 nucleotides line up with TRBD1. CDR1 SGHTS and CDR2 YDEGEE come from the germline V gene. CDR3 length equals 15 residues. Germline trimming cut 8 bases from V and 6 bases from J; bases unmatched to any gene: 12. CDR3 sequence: CASYSPGQGASEQYF. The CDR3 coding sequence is TGTGCCAGTTATAGCCCGGGACAGGGGGCCAGCGAGCAGTACTTC.

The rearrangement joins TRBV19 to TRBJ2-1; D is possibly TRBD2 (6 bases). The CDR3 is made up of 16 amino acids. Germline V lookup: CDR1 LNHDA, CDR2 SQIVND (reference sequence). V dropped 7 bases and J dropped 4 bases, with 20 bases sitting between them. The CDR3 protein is CASTAGSRRRYNEQFF. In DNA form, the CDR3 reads TGTGCCAGTACCGCGGGATCGCGCAGAAGGTACAATGAGCAGTTCTTC.

Written as DNA, the CDR3 is TGTGCCTGGAGTGTACCCGGTAGCAATCAGCCCCAGCATTTT. This codes for CAWSVPGSNQPQHF. The V and J genes are TRBV30 and TRBJ1-5; no clear D gene. There are 14 residues in the CDR3. Trimming stripped 0 bases from V and 0 bases from J, with 6 bases between. Germline-derived CDR1 and CDR2 are GTSNPN and SVGIG (reference sequence). Together with reference TRBV30 and TRBJ1-5, the CDR3 gives the full variable domain: SQTIHQWPATLVQPVGSPLSLECTVEGTSNPNLYWYRQAAGRGLQLLFYSVGIGQISSEVPQNLSASRPQDRQFILSSKKLLLSDSGFYLCAWSVPGSNQPQHFGDGTRLSIL.

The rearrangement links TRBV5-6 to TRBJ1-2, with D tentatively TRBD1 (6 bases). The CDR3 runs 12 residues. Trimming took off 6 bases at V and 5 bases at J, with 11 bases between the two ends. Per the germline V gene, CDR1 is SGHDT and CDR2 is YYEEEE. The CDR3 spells CASTYGQYGYTF. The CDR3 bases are TGTGCCAGCACCTACGGACAGTATGGCTACACCTTC. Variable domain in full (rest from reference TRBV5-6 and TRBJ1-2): DAGVTQSPTHLIKTRGQQVTLRCSPKSGHDTVSWYQQALGQGPQFIFQYYEEEERQRGNFPDRFSGHQFPNYSSELNVNALLLGDSALYLCASTYGQYGYTFGSGTRLTVV.

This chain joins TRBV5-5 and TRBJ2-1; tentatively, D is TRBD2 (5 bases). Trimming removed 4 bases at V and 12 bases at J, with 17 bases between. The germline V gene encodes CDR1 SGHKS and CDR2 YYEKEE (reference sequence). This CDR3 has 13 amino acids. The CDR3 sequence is CASSPGLGFGQFF. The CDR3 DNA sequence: TGTGCCAGCAGCCCGGGATTGGGGTTTGGGCAGTTCTTC. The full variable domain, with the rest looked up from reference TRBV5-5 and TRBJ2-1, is DAGVTQSPTHLIKTRGQQVTLRCSPISGHKSVSWYQQVLGQGPQFIFQYYEKEERGRGNFPDRFSARQFPNYSSELNVNALLLGDSALYLCASSPGLGFGQFFGPGTRLTVL.

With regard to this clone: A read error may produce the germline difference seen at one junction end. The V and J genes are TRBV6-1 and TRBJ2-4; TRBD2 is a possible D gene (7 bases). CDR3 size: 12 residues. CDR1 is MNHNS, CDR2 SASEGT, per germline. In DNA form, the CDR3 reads TGTGCCAGCAGTGAATGGGGGGGGCAGGGGCACTTC. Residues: CASSEWGGQGHF.

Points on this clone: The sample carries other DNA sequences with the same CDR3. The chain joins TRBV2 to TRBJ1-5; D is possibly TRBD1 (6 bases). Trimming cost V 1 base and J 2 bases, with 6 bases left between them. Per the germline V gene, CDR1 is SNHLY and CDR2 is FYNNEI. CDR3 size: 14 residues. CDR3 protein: CASSEGQGNQPQHF. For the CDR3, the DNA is TGTGCCAGCAGTGAAGGACAGGGCAATCAGCCCCAGCATTTT.

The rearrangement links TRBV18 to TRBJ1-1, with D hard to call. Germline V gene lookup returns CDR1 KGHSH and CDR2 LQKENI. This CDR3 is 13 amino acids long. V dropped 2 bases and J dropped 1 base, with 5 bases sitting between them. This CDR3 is CASSPSWNTEAFF. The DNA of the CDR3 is TGTGCCAGCTCACCAAGCTGGAACACTGAAGCTTTCTTT.

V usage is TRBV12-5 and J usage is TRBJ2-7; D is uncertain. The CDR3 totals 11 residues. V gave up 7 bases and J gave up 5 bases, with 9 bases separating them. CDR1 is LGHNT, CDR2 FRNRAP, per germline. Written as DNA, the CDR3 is TGTGCTAGTGTTAGAAATAACGAGCAGTACTTC. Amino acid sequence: CASVRNNEQYF. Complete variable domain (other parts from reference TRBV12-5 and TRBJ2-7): DARVTQTPRHKVTEMGQEVTMRCQPILGHNTVFWYRQTMMQGLELLAYFRNRAPLDDSGMPKDRFSAEMPDATLATLKIQPSEPRDSAVYFCASVRNNEQYFGPGTRLTVT.

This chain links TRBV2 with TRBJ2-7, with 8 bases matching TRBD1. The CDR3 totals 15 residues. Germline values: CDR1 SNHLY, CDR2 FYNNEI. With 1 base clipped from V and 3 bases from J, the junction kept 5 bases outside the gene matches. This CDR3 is CASSEGDRRSYEQYF. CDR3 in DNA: TGTGCCAGCAGTGAAGGGGACAGGAGGAGCTACGAGCAGTACTTC.

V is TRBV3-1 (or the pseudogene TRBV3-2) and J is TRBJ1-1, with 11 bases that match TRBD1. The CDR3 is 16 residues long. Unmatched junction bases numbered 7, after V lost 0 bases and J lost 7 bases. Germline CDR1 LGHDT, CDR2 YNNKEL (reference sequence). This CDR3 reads CASSQEIGTGGDEAFF. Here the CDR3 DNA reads TGTGCCAGCAGCCAAGAGATTGGGACAGGGGGAGATGAAGCTTTCTTT.

The CDR3, as DNA: TGTGCCAGCAGCTTAGGAGGCGATGAGCAGTTCTTC. Amino acid sequence: CASSLGGDEQFF. The rearrangement uses TRBV7-8 and TRBJ2-1; no firm D call. The CDR3 loop spans 12 amino acids. Germline CDR1 and CDR2: SGHVS and FQNEAQ. V lost 1 base, J lost 8 bases, and 6 bases lay in between.

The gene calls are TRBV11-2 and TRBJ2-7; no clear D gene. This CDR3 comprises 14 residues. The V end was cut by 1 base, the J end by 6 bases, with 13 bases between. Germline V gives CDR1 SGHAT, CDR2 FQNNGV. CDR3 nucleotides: TGTGCCAGCAGCTTAGGGTCAGTCCCCGCCGAGCAGTACTTC. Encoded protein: CASSLGSVPAEQYF. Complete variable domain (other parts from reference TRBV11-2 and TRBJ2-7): EAGVAQSPRYKIIEKRQSVAFWCNPISGHATLYWYQQILGQGPKLLIQFQNNGVVDDSQLPKDRFSAERLKGVDSTLKIQPAKLEDSAVYLCASSLGSVPAEQYFGPGTRLTVT.

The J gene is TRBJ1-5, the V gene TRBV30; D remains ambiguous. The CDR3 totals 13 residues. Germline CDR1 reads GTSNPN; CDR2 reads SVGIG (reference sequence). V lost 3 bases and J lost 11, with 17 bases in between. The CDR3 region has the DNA TGTGCCTGGAGACCAATGGAGGGTCTTGCCCAGCATTTT. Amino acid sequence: CAWRPMEGLAQHF. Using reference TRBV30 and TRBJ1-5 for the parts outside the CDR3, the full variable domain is SQTIHQWPATLVQPVGSPLSLECTVEGTSNPNLYWYRQAAGRGLQLLFYSVGIGQISSEVPQNLSASRPQDRQFILSSKKLLLSDSGFYLCAWRPMEGLAQHFGDGTRLSIL.

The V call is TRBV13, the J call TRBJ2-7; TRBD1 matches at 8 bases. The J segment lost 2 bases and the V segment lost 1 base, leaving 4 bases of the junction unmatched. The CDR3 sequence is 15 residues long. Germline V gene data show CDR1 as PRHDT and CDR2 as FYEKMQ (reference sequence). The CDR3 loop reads CASSLAGTGAYEQYF. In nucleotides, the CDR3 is TGTGCCAGCAGCTTAGCGGGGACAGGTGCCTACGAGCAGTACTTC. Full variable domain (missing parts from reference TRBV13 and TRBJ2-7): AAGVIQSPRHLIKEKRETATLKCYPIPRHDTVYWYQQGPGQDPQFLISFYEKMQSDKGSIPDRFSAQQFSDYHSELNMSSLELGDSALYFCASSLAGTGAYEQYFGPGTRLTVT.